One and the same sample provided the 6 T cell receptor beta chains below, sequenced in a study of blood T cell repertoires in COVID-19. Measured with immunoSEQ multiplex PCR; TCRdb has only the in-frame clones, and not every one. The table shows tens of thousands of clones, with around four fifths occurring only once. The sequencing input was peripheral blood. The receptors derive from a human donor in a cohort sampled during active COVID-19.

The rearrangement uses TRBV15 and TRBJ2-7, with TRBD1 matching 10 bases. V was clipped by 1 base and J by 7 bases; unmatched bases: 7. Germline V gene lookup returns CDR1 LNHNV and CDR2 YYDKDF (reference sequence). CDR3 size: 15 residues. The CDR3 nucleotides read TGTGCCACCAGCAGAGCGAGGACAGGGGGTAATGAGCAGTACTTC. Its protein is CATSRARTGGNEQYF.

The chain couples TRBV27 to TRBJ2-1; TRBD1 aligns across 9 bases. The CDR3 runs 14 residues. V lost 8 bases to trimming and J lost 7 bases; unmatched junction nucleotides: 9. The germline gives CDR1 MNHEY, CDR2 SMNVEV (reference sequence). For the CDR3, the DNA is TGTGCCAGCGGTCGACAGGGGGGGTGGAATGAGCAGTTCTTC. Translation: CASGRQGGWNEQFF.

This clone was picked up one time. The genes are TRBV5-4 and TRBJ1-1; tentatively, D is TRBD1 (5 bases). Deletions cut 4 bases from V and 5 bases from J, with 12 bases between. Germline V CDR1 and CDR2: SGHNT, YYREEE (reference sequence). The CDR3 sequence is 13 residues long. CDR3 in amino acids: CASSLGGGTEAFF. Written as DNA, the CDR3 is TGTGCCAGCAGCCTCGGGGGGGGGACTGAAGCTTTCTTT.

In nucleotides, the CDR3 is TGTGCCAGCTCACCACCGGGACTAGCGGGAATCGAGCAGTACTTC. This encodes CASSPPGLAGIEQYF. The chain employs TRBV18 and TRBJ2-7; TRBD2 matches 13 bases. V gave up 0 bases and J gave up 6 bases; unmatched junction bases: 2. CDR3 length: 15 amino acids. Looked up from germline, CDR1 is KGHSH and CDR2 is LQKENI.

This chain connects TRBV24-1 to TRBJ2-5; 8 bases are shared with TRBD2. The CDR3 is 15 amino acids. From germline, CDR1 is KGHDR and CDR2 SFDVKD. V gave up 3 bases and J gave up 5 bases; unmatched junction bases: 7. Written as DNA, the CDR3 is TGTGCCACCAGTGATCCGGATAGCGGGGCGGAGACCCAGTACTTC. Translation gives CATSDPDSGAETQYF.

V usage is TRBV6-6 and J usage is TRBJ1-2, with a possible D match to TRBD1 (6 bases). This CDR3 has 14 amino acids. The germline V and J ends were trimmed by 4 bases and 4 bases, with 13 bases remaining between them. Germline values: CDR1 MNHNY, CDR2 SVGAGI (reference sequence). In DNA, the CDR3 is TGTGCCAGCAGTTCAACAGGGCAGAGCTATGGCTACACCTTC. Encoded protein: CASSSTGQSYGYTF.